Listed below are T cell receptor beta chains from one sample, sequenced in a study of early T cells in non-severe SARS-CoV-2 infection. One entry per CDR3 protein, called by TCRdb with MiXCR from the 5' RACE reads. The repertoire holds tens of thousands of distinct CDR3 sequences, roughly 5.7% seen once, with about a fifth in the top ten. Sequenced sample: whole blood. These receptors were collected from an adult who was a healthcare worker with PCR-confirmed SARS-CoV-2 infection or an uninfected control (not recorded which). CDR3s include the opening cysteine and the closing phenylalanine or tryptophan. Fields, in order: clone size, V gene, J gene, D gene, CDR3 protein, CDR3 DNA. D genes are given only for firm matches. Where a row states a size, it is once, few, many or the class of an expanded clone; other rows omit it.

abundance: -
v_gene: TRBV18
j_gene: TRBJ2-3
d_gene: -
CDR3aa: CASSPSTGSADTQYF
CDR3nt: TGTGCCAGCTCACCTTCTACAGGGAGCGCAGATACGCAGTATTTT

abundance: many
v_gene: TRBV2
j_gene: TRBJ1-2
d_gene: -
CDR3aa: CASSEIPRGGYTF
CDR3nt: TGTGCCAGCAGTGAAATTCCGAGGGGTGGCTACACCTTC

abundance: -
v_gene: TRBV18
j_gene: TRBJ1-1
d_gene: -
CDR3aa: CTSSLLGGNTEAFF
CDR3nt: TGTACCAGCTCACTTCTGGGAGGGAACACTGAAGCTTTCTTT

abundance: -
v_gene: TRBV5-1
j_gene: TRBJ2-5
d_gene: TRBD2
CDR3aa: CASSLALAGDSETQYF
CDR3nt: TGCGCCAGCAGCTTGGCCCTAGCGGGAGATTCTGAGACCCAGTACTTC

abundance: many
v_gene: TRBV18
j_gene: TRBJ1-6
d_gene: -
CDR3aa: CASSPRGINSPLHF
CDR3nt: TGTGCCAGCTCACCCCGGGGGATTAATTCACCCCTCCACTTT

abundance: few
v_gene: TRBV7-2
j_gene: TRBJ1-1
d_gene: TRBD1
CDR3aa: CASSPDDRGGTEAFF
CDR3nt: TGTGCCAGCAGCCCCGACGACAGGGGAGGCACTGAAGCTTTCTTT

abundance: -
v_gene: TRBV20-1
j_gene: TRBJ2-1
d_gene: TRBD2
CDR3aa: CSAATSGGGDEQFF
CDR3nt: TGCAGTGCTGCGACTAGCGGGGGCGGCGATGAGCAGTTCTTC

abundance: -
v_gene: TRBV6-1
j_gene: TRBJ1-1
d_gene: -
CDR3aa: CASSGGSTYTEAFF
CDR3nt: TGTGCCAGCAGTGGTGGCAGCACATACACTGAAGCTTTCTTT

abundance: many
v_gene: TRBV20-1
j_gene: TRBJ2-7
d_gene: -
CDR3aa: CSARQQDYYEQYF
CDR3nt: TGCAGTGCTAGGCAACAGGACTACTACGAGCAGTACTTC

abundance: many
v_gene: TRBV6-2/TRBV6-3
j_gene: TRBJ2-3
d_gene: -
CDR3aa: CATKESAPDTQYF
CDR3nt: TGTGCCACCAAGGAGAGCGCTCCAGATACGCAGTATTTT

abundance: -
v_gene: TRBV6-5
j_gene: TRBJ2-7
d_gene: TRBD2
CDR3aa: CASSYSWTSGLYGQYF
CDR3nt: TGTGCCAGCAGTTACTCTTGGACTAGCGGCCTCTACGGGCAGTACTTC

abundance: -
v_gene: TRBV3-1
j_gene: TRBJ2-7
d_gene: TRBD2
CDR3aa: CASSQVLAGGYEQYF
CDR3nt: TGTGCCAGCAGCCAAGTATTAGCGGGGGGGTACGAGCAGTACTTC

abundance: -
v_gene: TRBV20-1
j_gene: TRBJ2-1
d_gene: TRBD2
CDR3aa: CSASWGRADEQFF
CDR3nt: TGCAGTGCTAGCTGGGGGAGGGCCGATGAGCAGTTCTTC

abundance: many
v_gene: TRBV7-9
j_gene: TRBJ2-1
d_gene: -
CDR3aa: CASSLSGRNYNEQFF
CDR3nt: TGTGCCAGCAGCTTAAGTGGGAGGAATTACAATGAGCAGTTCTTC

abundance: many
v_gene: TRBV12-3/TRBV12-4
j_gene: TRBJ2-1
d_gene: TRBD1
CDR3aa: CASSWAGGTYNEQFF
CDR3nt: TGTGCCAGCAGTTGGGCAGGGGGCACTTACAATGAGCAGTTCTTC

abundance: many
v_gene: TRBV28
j_gene: TRBJ1-4
d_gene: -
CDR3aa: CASSSSGEKLFF
CDR3nt: TGTGCCAGCAGTTCCTCAGGGGAAAAACTGTTTTTT

abundance: few
v_gene: TRBV4-1
j_gene: TRBJ2-1
d_gene: TRBD2
CDR3aa: CASSRAVAGGRDEQFF
CDR3nt: TGCGCCAGCAGCCGGGCCGTAGCGGGAGGTAGAGATGAGCAGTTCTTC

abundance: few
v_gene: TRBV10-3
j_gene: TRBJ1-1
d_gene: TRBD1
CDR3aa: CAISESRQGDAFF
CDR3nt: TGTGCCATCAGTGAGTCGAGACAGGGGGACGCTTTCTTT

abundance: many
v_gene: TRBV6-6
j_gene: TRBJ2-7
d_gene: -
CDR3aa: CASSPQGWGGEEQYF
CDR3nt: TGTGCCAGCAGTCCCCAGGGATGGGGGGGCGAGGAGCAGTACTTC

abundance: few
v_gene: TRBV11-2
j_gene: TRBJ2-5
d_gene: TRBD1
CDR3aa: CASSSISGDRGVSQYF
CDR3nt: TGTGCCAGCAGCTCGATTTCTGGGGACAGGGGTGTTTCCCAGTACTTC

abundance: many
v_gene: TRBV19
j_gene: TRBJ1-5
d_gene: -
CDR3aa: CASSPRTGYNQPQHF
CDR3nt: TGTGCCAGTAGTCCGAGGACGGGCTACAATCAGCCCCAGCATTTT

abundance: -
v_gene: TRBV5-6
j_gene: TRBJ2-1
d_gene: TRBD2
CDR3aa: CASSLGTSMGDEQFF
CDR3nt: TGTGCCAGCAGCTTGGGGACTAGCATGGGCGATGAGCAGTTCTTC

abundance: many
v_gene: TRBV5-1
j_gene: TRBJ2-5
d_gene: -
CDR3aa: CASSHDNQETQYF
CDR3nt: TGCGCCAGCAGCCACGACAACCAAGAGACCCAGTACTTC

abundance: many
v_gene: TRBV11-2
j_gene: TRBJ2-3
d_gene: -
CDR3aa: CASSLEGRGLGTQYF
CDR3nt: TGTGCCAGCAGCTTGGAAGGACGAGGGTTGGGTACGCAGTATTTT

abundance: -
v_gene: TRBV6-6
j_gene: TRBJ2-7
d_gene: TRBD1
CDR3aa: CASSYAGTGADEQYF
CDR3nt: TGTGCCAGCAGTTATGCCGGGACAGGGGCAGACGAGCAGTACTTC